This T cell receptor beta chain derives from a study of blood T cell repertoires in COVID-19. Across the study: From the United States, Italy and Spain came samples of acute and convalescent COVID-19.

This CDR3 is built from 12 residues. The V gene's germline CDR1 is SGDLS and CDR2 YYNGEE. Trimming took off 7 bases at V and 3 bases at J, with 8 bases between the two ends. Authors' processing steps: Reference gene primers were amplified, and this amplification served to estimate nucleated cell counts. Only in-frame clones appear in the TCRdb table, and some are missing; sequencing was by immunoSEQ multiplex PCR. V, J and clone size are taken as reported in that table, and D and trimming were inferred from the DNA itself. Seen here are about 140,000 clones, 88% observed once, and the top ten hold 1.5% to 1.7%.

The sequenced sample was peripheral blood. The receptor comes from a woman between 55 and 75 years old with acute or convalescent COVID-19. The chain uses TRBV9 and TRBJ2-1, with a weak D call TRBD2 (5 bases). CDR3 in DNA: TGTGCCAGCGGTCGGGGCTACAATGAGCAGTTCTTC. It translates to CASGRGYNEQFF.